Detailed here is one TCR beta chain. No cognate antigen has been identified for it. Per-base quality was not reported, and no clone a single base away is much larger than it. CDR3 length: 14 amino acids, cysteine to phenylalanine. Only the CDR3 part of the read is kept: 42 bases, read in frame from the first base. According to the germline V gene (reference sequence), CDR1 reads MNHEY and CDR2 reads SMNVEV. V and J are trimmed by 5 bases and 2 bases, and the gene matches miss 5 bases of the junction. This entry comes from a study of human T cells and chemical hapten exposure listed by TCRdb under 2021. Regarding the study in general: For sensitization, 2% DPC in acetone was applied to a roughly 2 cm by roughly 2 cm area of upper inner arm skin. Throughout the study period of approximately 23 weeks, patients also received therapeutic DPC doses to the scalp every week. Patch testing on the upper back used Finn chambers containing 0.01% DPC, with scoring done after 6 days according to International Contact Dermatitis Research Group standards. Alopecia areata with under or over 50% scalp involvement, alopecia totalis and alopecia universalis were represented in the patient cohort, which was mostly female. Libraries were combined into a pool for sequencing, and differences in TCR yield between samples came mainly from small differences in library volumes within the pool. The study tracked peripheral blood TCR repertoire changes in vivo during primary and secondary sensitization to the hapten diphenylcyclopropenone (DPC) in alopecia patients. Blood samples were taken from patients before sensitization (week 0) and at 2, 6 and about 24 weeks after DPC sensitization. Under 30 alopecia patients gave blood for TCR sequencing at one to four time points (pre-sensitization, 2, 6 and 24 weeks). Results and caveats for the whole study, not just this receptor: Significantly more large CDR3 similarity clusters were formed by expanded TCRs than by pre-sensitization or healthy control sets, consistent with antigen-driven responses. The number of PT1 expanded TCRs positively correlated with patch test score, significant at thresholds 8, 16 and 32 but not 4. Repeated subsampling changed both the strength of the expansion versus patch-test correlation and the threshold at which the correlation became significant. Because all patients had alopecia, a presumed autoimmune disease, the immune response of the patients might differ from that of healthy individuals. The number of TCRs above 1 in 1000 frequency did not change with DPC sensitization; there was no evidence of global repertoire structure alterations.

Per the publication, the time point label means: patch test 1, 2 weeks after DPC sensitization. Explained via the paper, the treatment or condition label denotes: therapeutic diphenylcyclopropenone sensitization with weekly scalp DPC. Blood at each patch-test visit was drawn before the patch test was applied. To be eligible, patients had to be aged 18 to 70, diagnosed with alopecia and judged suitable for DPC therapy, while pregnant patients were excluded. Total RNA was extracted from unfractionated whole blood that had been collected in Tempus Blood RNA tubes. Library method: RACE. The reads were generated on a NextSeq 500. During library preparation, unique molecular identifiers were attached to individual cDNA molecules so that TCRs could be counted quantitatively and reproducibly. Both TCR alpha and TCR beta chains were sequenced from each blood RNA sample. Under the source paper's analysis protocol: The median number of TCRs per sample was roughly 94,000, ranging from roughly 23,224 to 690,600. V, J and CDR3 annotation of the TCR reads was performed with the Decombinator software suite. Every sample was subsampled to the same number of TCRs (28,000) for the PS versus PT1 abundance plots. TCRs were defined as expanded if absent before sensitization and observed at least eight times at the 2-week time point. TCRdb's own reprocessing of the public reads used fastp at Q25 and MiXCR and kept productive beta chains. For every CDR3 protein sequence, its rows merge into one entry that carries the most common genes and DNA. TCRdb, not the authors, supplied the V and J calls. For this sample the table gives about 110,000 distinct CDR3 sequences, of which roughly 9.6% were detected only once. Jointly, the top ten make up roughly 3.2% of the sample.

Here the chain combines TRBV27 and TRBJ2-5; 7 central bases correspond to TRBD1. The sample was whole blood, taken in connection with sensitization to the hapten diphenylcyclopropenone (DPC). This clonotype originated in a woman in her thirties or forties with alopecia areata. Some clones in this sample may be carry-over from other donors' samples. The DNA sequence is given as TGTGCCAGCAGTCCGACAGGGAAACAAGAGACCCAGTACTTC. It codes for CASSPTGKQETQYF.